This T cell receptor beta chain emerged from a study of T cells in Graves' hyperthyroidism and ophthalmopathy. Hyperthyroidism, newly diagnosed and lasting under 2 months, affected patients aged 18 to 65. Exclusion of patients followed from uncontrolled infection, other autoimmune disease, pregnancy or lactation. Extraction of PBMCs used more than 8.5 ml of fresh peripheral blood. This clonotype was found many times. Amplified TCR beta CDR3 regions came from RNA transcripts. Carried out on the TCR CDR3, a first-round RT-PCR used the HTBI primer set. MiXCR, applied by TCRdb to the multiplex PCR reads, yields one record per CDR3 protein. The data hold about 700,000 distinct CDR3 sequences, with approximately 15% observed a single time. Per the germline V gene, CDR1 is SGHRS and CDR2 is YFSETQ. Trimming at V came to 3 bases and at J to 2 bases, leaving 6 bases not matched to a gene. The CDR3 is made up of 15 amino acids.

This clonotype was obtained from a woman aged 18-29 years with Graves' hyperthyroidism. The sequencing input was blood. The V and J genes are TRBV5-1 and TRBJ2-3; 7 nucleotides line up with TRBD2. The CDR3 sequence is CASSWDGRNTDTQYF. The DNA of the CDR3 is TGCGCCAGCAGCTGGGACGGGAGGAACACAGATACGCAGTATTTT. Variable domain in full (rest from reference TRBV5-1 and TRBJ2-3): KAGVTQTPRYLIKTRGQQVTLSCSPISGHRSVSWYQQTPGQGLQFLFEYFSETQRNKGNFPGRFSGRQFSNSRSEMNVSTLELGDSALYLCASSWDGRNTDTQYFGPGTRLTVL.